This T cell receptor (beta chain) comes out of a study of blood T cells in healthy people across ages. CDR3 length: 12 residues. Germline V CDR1 and CDR2: DFQATT, SNEGSKA (reference sequence). Study-wide results and limits: Naive CD4+ cell counts and diversity both ran higher in long-lived than in aged donors.

Next came a second PCR, run for about 6 to 11 cycles, which used a sample-barcoded 5' primer along with a J-beta primer mix. Each cDNA molecule received a tag from a template-switch adaptor that had 12 random nucleotides. TCRdb reprocessed the 5' RACE reads with MiXCR, giving one entry per CDR3 protein. This sample yields some 730,000 distinct CDR3 sequences, of which 22% are seen a single time; roughly a fifth belongs to the top ten. As to this clonotype: Its antigen is undetermined.

The sample taken for sequencing was blood. This rearrangement joins TRBV20-1 to TRBJ2-1; tentatively, D is TRBD1 (6 bases). TRBJ2-5 explains the end of the DNA better; the J call may be wrong. The receptor was isolated from a man in his sixties or seventies in good health. CDR3 sequence reads: CSATTGWETQYF. CDR3 DNA: TGCAGTGCAACGACAGGTTGGGAGACCCAGTACTTC.